The clone carrying this TCR beta chain turned up a few times. The antigen is undetermined. The table came from immunoSEQ multiplex PCR; TCRdb's copy has only in-frame clones and leaves some out. The data contain around 130,000 clones, 70% to 90% of them singletons. This sample stems from a study of T cell responses to AZD1222 COVID-19 vaccine. Study-level points and caveats: Reportedly, close to half of spike-specific TCRs are directed against unmutated variant regions. A rise in Spike-specific TCR breadth and depth followed two AZD1222 doses. It was only a handful of AZD1222 recipients who were seropositive at baseline. Repertoire sampling occurred only after the peak T cell response.

This CDR3 region has 14 residues. The germline gives CDR1 LGHDT, CDR2 YNNKEL (reference sequence). V was clipped by 1 base and J by 0 bases, with 7 bases between them. Sequences were derived from peripheral blood, sampled on day 0 of AZD1222 vaccination. The chain recombines TRBV3-1 (or the pseudogene TRBV3-2) with TRBJ2-7; D unresolved. This clonotype originated in an adult in good health. CDR3 sequence reads: CASSQVGSSYEQYF. The CDR3 DNA is TGTGCCAGCAGCCAAGTCGGTAGCTCCTACGAGCAGTACTTC.